This record concerns one T cell receptor beta chain sequence. The CDR3 is 13 amino acids. Deletions cut 4 bases from V and 1 base from J, with 6 bases between. Germline V gene lookup returns CDR1 LNHDA and CDR2 SQIVND (reference sequence). The source of the sample is a study of blood T cell repertoires in COVID-19. Overall study: Spain, Italy and the United States supplied samples that represented acute and convalescent COVID-19. Nucleic acid was either cDNA or gDNA, and it came from T cells, B-cell-depleted T cells, or PBMCs.

The protocol was immunoSEQ multiplex PCR, while the TCRdb copy is restricted to in-frame clones and leaves out a portion. Among about 180,000 clones listed, approximately 90% were seen once. Sequencing was done on a sample of peripheral blood. This clonotype was sampled from a man aged 18 to 29 who had recovered from COVID-19. The V and J genes are TRBV19 and TRBJ2-3; tentatively, D is TRBD1 (6 bases). CDR3 region: CASSNRGTDTQYF. CDR3 nucleotide sequence: TGTGCCAGTAGTAACAGGGGCACAGATACGCAGTATTTT.